This entry is about one TCR beta chain. This sample was included in a study of blood T cell repertoires in COVID-19. Whole-study context: The cDNA or gDNA used as material had been derived from T cells, B-cell-depleted T cells, or PBMCs.

The CDR3 sequence is 13 residues long. Germline-derived CDR1 and CDR2 are KGHDR and SFDVKD. Trimming left V 0 bases short and J 6 bases short, with 7 bases between. TCRdb's table, derived via immunoSEQ multiplex PCR, lists solely in-frame clones and lacks some. The sample consists of approximately 210,000 clones, around 80% of them appearing once. Researchers sorted participants into cohorts using their self-reported clinical history. The chain employs TRBV24-1 and TRBJ1-2; a weak D match, TRBD1 (6 bases). This TCR was recovered from a man younger than 40 with acute COVID-19. Material: PBMCs or T cells enriched from blood (not recorded which). The CDR3: CATSDLRGNGYTF. CDR3 in DNA: TGTGCCACCAGTGATTTGAGGGGGAATGGCTACACCTTC.